The T cell receptor beta chain under discussion was sequenced for a study of blood T cell repertoires in COVID-19. Original methodology: The authors estimated nucleated cell counts from reference gene primer amplification. Only in-frame clones appear in the TCRdb table, and some are missing; sequencing was by immunoSEQ multiplex PCR. The DNA was the basis for D and trimming; V, J and clone size are from that table. Of about 260,000 clones listed, about 81% were seen once; the top ten hold roughly 4%. What was sequenced was PBMCs or T cells enriched from blood (not recorded which). This clonotype was obtained from a man younger than 40 with acute COVID-19.

CDR3 amino acids: CASSPRGWDEQFF. As DNA, the CDR3 is TGTGCCAGCAGCCCCCGCGGGTGGGATGAGCAGTTCTTC. The chain carries TRBV7-3 and TRBJ2-1, with D possibly being TRBD2 (5 bases). This CDR3 has 13 residues. Germline CDR1 SGHTA, CDR2 FQGTGA. The ends were cut back, 5 bases at V and 8 bases at J, with 13 bases in the middle.